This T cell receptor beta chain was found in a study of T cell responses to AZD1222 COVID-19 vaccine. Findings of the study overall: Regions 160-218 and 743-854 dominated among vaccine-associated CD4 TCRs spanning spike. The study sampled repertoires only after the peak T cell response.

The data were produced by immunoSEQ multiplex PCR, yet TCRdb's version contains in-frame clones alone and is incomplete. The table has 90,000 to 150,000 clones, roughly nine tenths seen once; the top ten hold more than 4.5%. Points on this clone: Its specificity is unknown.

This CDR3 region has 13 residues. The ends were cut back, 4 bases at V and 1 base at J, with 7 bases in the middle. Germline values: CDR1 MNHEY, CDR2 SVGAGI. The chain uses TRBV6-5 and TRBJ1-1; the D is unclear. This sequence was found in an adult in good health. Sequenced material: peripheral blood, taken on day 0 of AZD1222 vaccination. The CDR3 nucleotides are TGTGCCAGCAGTTTCTTGCGGAACACTGAAGCTTTCTTT. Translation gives CASSFLRNTEAFF.